Sequencing of this TCR beta chain was carried out in a study of cytomegalovirus exposure and HLA in healthy donors. Study results and limitations: Reported results showed that the classifier diagnosed cytomegalovirus status with high specificity and sensitivity. The authors listed roughly 150 TCR beta chains as cytomegalovirus-associated. The study reported that TCR beta sequences accurately predicted HLA-A and HLA-B alleles in most subjects.

In this sample, this clone turned up a few times. What it recognizes is unknown. This CDR3 has 14 residues. The germline V gene has CDR1 MGHRA and CDR2 YSYEKL. V lost 4 bases to trimming and J lost 1 base, with 8 bases between them. There were likely unrecorded immune exposures, though donors were nominally healthy when sampled. The study ran its PCR with 60 Vbeta and 13 Jbeta primers. The repertoire was sequenced with immunoSEQ multiplex PCR; TCRdb's copy has only in-frame clones and lacks some. The sample records over 90,000 clones, roughly three quarters being singletons. The receptor's source is a woman aged 18-29 years in good health and CMV-seropositive. This chain connects TRBV4-1 to TRBJ1-3; D uncertain. Sequencing was performed on PBMCs. CDR3 sequence (DNA): TGCGCCAGCAGCCCCGGTGTATCTGGAAACACCATATATTTT. This sequence encodes CASSPGVSGNTIYF.